This entry lists 21 T cell receptor beta chains sequenced from one sample in a study of T cells in Graves' hyperthyroidism and ophthalmopathy. Researchers amplified the TCR beta CDR3 regions from RNA transcripts. HTBI primers drove first-round RT-PCR of the TCR CDR3. Each CDR3 protein gets one entry after TCRdb re-called the multiplex PCR reads with MiXCR. The sample carries hundreds of thousands of distinct CDR3 sequences, 15% to 20% recorded once. The sample was blood. Source of these receptors: a woman under 40 with Graves' hyperthyroidism.

This clonotype was recorded at least ten times. This rearrangement joins TRBV28 to TRBJ1-5; 8 nucleotides agree with TRBD1. Per germline, CDR1 MDHEN and CDR2 SYDVKM. This CDR3 spans 15 amino acids. The trim removed 6 bases at V and 7 bases at J, leaving 11 bases unmatched. The DNA for the CDR3 is TGTGCCAGCAGAAAAGACAGGGGATTATGGCAGCCCCAGCATTTT. Translating it yields CASRKDRGLWQPQHF.

This clonotype was counted at least ten times. This sequence joins TRBV12-3 or TRBV12-4 and TRBJ1-1, with TRBD1 identical over 7 bases. The CDR3 covers 15 residues. The V and J ends lost 4 bases and 0 bases, in that order; junction bases with no gene match: 5. The CDR3 nucleotides are TGTGCCAGCAGTTCGAGGACAGGAGTGAACACTGAAGCTTTCTTT. Residues: CASSSRTGVNTEAFF.

This clonotype was seen at least ten times. The chain employs TRBV28 and TRBJ2-7, with a tentative D call TRBD1 (6 bases). The germline V gene has CDR1 MDHEN and CDR2 SYDVKM. V lost 6 bases and J lost 5, with 17 bases in between. This CDR3 is 14 amino acids long. CDR3 amino acids: CASSPGQGKDEQYF. CDR3 DNA: TGTGCCAGCAGCCCCGGGCAGGGGAAGGACGAGCAGTACTTC.

The CDR3 nucleotides read TGTGCCAGCAGCCCTCGCCGACTAGCGGGAGCTAACTACAATGAGCAGTTCTTC. Amino acid sequence: CASSPRRLAGANYNEQFF. The chain carries TRBV7-9 and TRBJ2-1, with 12 nucleotides matching TRBD2. Trimming cost V 5 bases and J 3 bases; bases outside gene matches: 11. The length of the CDR3 is 18 residues. The germline V gene encodes CDR1 SEHNR and CDR2 FQNEAQ (reference sequence).

This chain links TRBV2 with TRBJ1-4; 9 bases are a match to TRBD1. Germline V gives CDR1 SNHLY, CDR2 FYNNEI. Germline trimming cut 6 bases from V and 4 bases from J; bases unmatched to any gene: 6. There are 15 residues in the CDR3. The CDR3 loop is CASRRTGANNEKLFF. CDR3 coding DNA: TGTGCCAGCAGGCGGACAGGGGCCAATAATGAAAAACTGTTTTTT.

This clonotype was seen a handful of times. The CDR3 protein is CASSLQGPPLHF. CDR3 sequence (DNA): TGTGCCAGCAGCTTACAGGGGCCACCCCTCCACTTT. The V gene is TRBV5-5, the J gene TRBJ1-6; 7 bases line up with TRBD1. V trimming: 2 bases; J trimming: 11 bases; junction bases outside the gene matches: 1. Germline lookup yields CDR1 SGHKS and CDR2 YYEKEE (reference sequence). This CDR3 has 12 residues.

This clonotype was counted between two and nine times. With a much larger clone just one base away, this may be a read error. The rearrangement links TRBV28 to TRBJ2-7; 11 nucleotides align to TRBD2. The CDR3 loop spans 16 amino acids. Germline CDR1 is MDHEN and CDR2 is SYDVKM. Written as DNA, the CDR3 is TGTACCAGCAGTTTACTAACTAGCGGGAGCCTCCCCGAGCAGTACTTC. This gives the protein CTSSLLTSGSLPEQYF.

There are many counts of this clonotype. The V gene is TRBV7-2, the J gene TRBJ2-3, with D possibly matching TRBD1 (5 bases). Germline CDR1 and CDR2: SGHTA and FQGNSA. This CDR3 spans 15 amino acids. Trimming took off 4 bases at V and 3 bases at J, with 14 bases between the two ends. This chain's CDR3 is CASSSFAGLTDTQYF. The CDR3 nucleotides read TGTGCCAGCAGCTCCTTTGCAGGGTTGACAGATACGCAGTATTTT.

This chain connects TRBV29-1 to TRBJ2-7; D is possibly TRBD1 or TRBD2 (6 bases each). The CDR3 loop spans 13 amino acids. Germline V gene data show CDR1 as SQVTM and CDR2 as ANQGSEA. V lost 3 bases to trimming and J lost 4 bases, with 13 bases between them. The CDR3 nucleotides read TGCAGCGTTGAGGGGGGCGCGCGGTACGAGCAGTACTTC. Residues: CSVEGGARYEQYF.

Only a few counts were recorded for this clonotype. The chain links TRBV6-1 to TRBJ2-7, with D possibly called TRBD1 or TRBD2 (5 bases each). Looked up from germline, CDR1 is MNHNS and CDR2 is SASEGT. Trimming removed 5 bases at V and 6 bases at J, with 26 bases between. The CDR3 length is 17 residues. CDR3 region: CASSFSASSGPAGEQYF. The CDR3 coding sequence is TGTGCCAGCAGTTTTAGCGCCTCCTCGGGACCCGCCGGCGAGCAGTACTTC.

The chain employs TRBV13 and TRBJ2-1; TRBD2 matches 9 bases. V was clipped by 3 bases and J by 6 bases; unmatched bases: 6. The CDR3 length is 15 residues. The germline V gene has CDR1 PRHDT and CDR2 FYEKMQ (reference sequence). The CDR3 DNA sequence: TGTGCCAGCAGCTTTGGACTAGCGAAGGGCAATGAGCAGTTCTTC. Residues: CASSFGLAKGNEQFF. Complete variable domain (other parts from reference TRBV13 and TRBJ2-1): AAGVIQSPRHLIKEKRETATLKCYPIPRHDTVYWYQQGPGQDPQFLISFYEKMQSDKGSIPDRFSAQQFSDYHSELNMSSLELGDSALYFCASSFGLAKGNEQFFGPGTRLTVL.

The rearrangement joins TRBV29-1 to TRBJ2-2, with 7 nucleotides matching TRBD1. Germline-derived CDR1 and CDR2 are SQVTM and ANQGSEA. The CDR3 is made up of 14 amino acids. The V gene end was trimmed by 4 bases and the J gene end by 1 base; junction bases not matched to a gene: 3. The CDR3 DNA reads as TGCAGCGTTGCAGGGGGTGTGAACACCGGGGAGCTGTTTTTT. It encodes CSVAGGVNTGELFF.

This clonotype was recorded at least ten times. The rearrangement joins TRBV28 to TRBJ1-5; possibly TRBD1 for D (6 bases). Trimming took off 4 bases at V and 5 bases at J, with 15 bases between the two ends. This CDR3 has 15 amino acids. CDR1 and CDR2 from the germline V gene are MDHEN and SYDVKM. CDR3 nucleotide sequence: TGTGCCAGCAGTTGGGGGGGGACATCCGATCAGCCCCAGCATTTT. Its translation is CASSWGGTSDQPQHF.

This clonotype was counted ten times or more. The chain is built from TRBV12-3 or TRBV12-4 and TRBJ1-5; 8 nucleotides line up with TRBD1. The V segment lost 2 bases and the J segment 6 bases; nucleotides outside the gene matches: 3. CDR3 size: 14 residues. CDR3 region: CASSLHQGAQPQHF. In nucleotides, the CDR3 is TGTGCCAGCAGTTTACATCAGGGGGCTCAGCCCCAGCATTTT.

This clonotype was counted at least ten times. The genes are TRBV28 and TRBJ1-5; D not certain. Germline CDR1 reads MDHEN; CDR2 reads SYDVKM. The CDR3 extends over 13 amino acids. The V gene lost 6 bases and the J gene lost 2 bases, with 8 bases spanning the gap. The DNA of the CDR3 is TGTGCCAGCAGCCTCCCCGGCAATCAGCCCCAGCATTTT. This gives the protein CASSLPGNQPQHF.

This clonotype was counted ten times or more. The chain carries TRBV6-1 and TRBJ2-7; D might be TRBD1 or TRBD2, each matching 5 bases. V gave up 7 bases and J gave up 1 base, with 14 bases separating them. The CDR3 length is 14 residues. Germline assignment: CDR1 MNHNS and CDR2 SASEGT. CDR3 sequence: CASTMTGTSYEQYF. As DNA, the CDR3 is TGTGCCAGCACCATGACCGGGACGTCCTACGAGCAGTACTTC.

This clonotype was recorded a few times. V is TRBV28 and J is TRBJ2-7; tentatively, D is TRBD1 (6 bases). V lost 2 bases and J lost 0, with 14 bases in between. This CDR3 spans 16 amino acids. Germline V gene data show CDR1 as MDHEN and CDR2 as SYDVKM. The CDR3 loop reads CASSLIDRRSSYEQYF. The CDR3 coding sequence is TGTGCCAGCAGTTTAATTGACAGGAGAAGCTCCTACGAGCAGTACTTC.

With respect to this clonotype: This sequence may be a read error, since a much larger clone differs from it by one base. J is TRBJ1-5 and V is TRBV11-2, with D unclear. Trimming took off 3 bases at V and 5 bases at J, with 8 bases between the two ends. The length of the CDR3 is 13 residues. Germline CDR1 SGHAT, CDR2 FQNNGV. The CDR3 sequence: CASSFERYQPQHF. CDR3 sequence (DNA): TGTGCCAGCAGCTTTGAGAGGTATCAGCCCCAGCATTTT.

This clonotype was seen many times. J is TRBJ2-1 and V is TRBV6-1, with D tentatively TRBD2 (5 bases). CDR3 length: 14 amino acids. Trimming left V 7 bases short and J 7 bases short, with 17 bases between. Germline V gene data show CDR1 as MNHNS and CDR2 as SASEGT. The DNA of the CDR3 is TGTGCCAGCACGGAAAGCCGGGGTCAAAATGAGCAGTTCTTC. Translated: CASTESRGQNEQFF.

This clonotype was seen ten or more times. The chain recombines TRBV12-3 or TRBV12-4 with TRBJ1-1; D ambiguous. The V gene lost 3 bases and the J gene lost 4 bases, with 9 bases spanning the gap. The CDR3 has 13 amino acids. The chain's CDR3 is CASSLWESTEAFF. The CDR3 region has the DNA TGTGCCAGCAGTTTGTGGGAAAGCACTGAAGCTTTCTTT.

In this sample, this clonotype turned up many times. The chain couples TRBV6-1 to TRBJ2-1, with D possibly TRBD2 on 5 matching bases. There are 14 residues in the CDR3. Trimming cost V 0 bases and J 9 bases, with 12 bases left between them. Germline CDR1 and CDR2: MNHNS and SASEGT. DNA for the CDR3: TGTGCCAGCAGTGAAGCGGGAGTGTCTGGTGAGCAGTTCTTC. It translates to CASSEAGVSGEQFF.